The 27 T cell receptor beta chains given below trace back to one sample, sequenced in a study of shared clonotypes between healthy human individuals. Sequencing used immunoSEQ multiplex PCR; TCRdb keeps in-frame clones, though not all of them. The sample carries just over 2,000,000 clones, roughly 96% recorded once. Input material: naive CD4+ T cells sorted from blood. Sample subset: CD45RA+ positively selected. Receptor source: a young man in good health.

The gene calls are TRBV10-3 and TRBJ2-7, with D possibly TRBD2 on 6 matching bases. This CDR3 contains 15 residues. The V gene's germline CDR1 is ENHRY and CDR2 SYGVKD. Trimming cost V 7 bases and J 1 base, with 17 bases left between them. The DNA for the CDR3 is TGTGCCATCACCAACGGAGGGTTGGGATCCTACGAGCAGTACTTC. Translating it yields CAITNGGLGSYEQYF.

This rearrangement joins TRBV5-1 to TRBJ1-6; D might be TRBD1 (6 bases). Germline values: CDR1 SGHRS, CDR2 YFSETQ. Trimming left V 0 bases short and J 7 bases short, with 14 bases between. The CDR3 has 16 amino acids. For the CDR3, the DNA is TGCGCCAGCAGCTTGGCGGGTGAAGGGGGAAATTCACCCCTCCACTTT. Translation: CASSLAGEGGNSPLHF.

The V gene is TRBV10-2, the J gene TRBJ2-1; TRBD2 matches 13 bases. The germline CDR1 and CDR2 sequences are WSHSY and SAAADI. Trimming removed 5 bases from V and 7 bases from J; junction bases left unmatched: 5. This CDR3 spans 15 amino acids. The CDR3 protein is CASSPGLAGANEQFF. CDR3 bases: TGCGCCAGCAGTCCCGGACTAGCGGGAGCGAATGAGCAGTTCTTC.

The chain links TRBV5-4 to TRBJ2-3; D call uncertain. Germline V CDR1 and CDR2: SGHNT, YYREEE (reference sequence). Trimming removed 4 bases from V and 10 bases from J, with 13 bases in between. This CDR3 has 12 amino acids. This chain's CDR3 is CASSTDNSAQYF. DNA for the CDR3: TGTGCCAGCAGCACTGACAACTCAGCGCAGTATTTT. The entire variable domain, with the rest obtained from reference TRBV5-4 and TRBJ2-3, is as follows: ETGVTQSPTHLIKTRGQQVTLRCSSQSGHNTVSWYQQALGQGPQFIFQYYREEENGRGNFPPRFSGLQFPNYSSELNVNALELDDSALYLCASSTDNSAQYFGPGTRLTVL.

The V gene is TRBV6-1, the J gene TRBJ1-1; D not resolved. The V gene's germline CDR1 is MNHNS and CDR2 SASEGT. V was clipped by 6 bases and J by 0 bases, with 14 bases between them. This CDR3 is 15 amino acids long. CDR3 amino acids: CASRKSAPVNTEAFF. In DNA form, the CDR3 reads TGTGCCAGCAGGAAATCTGCGCCTGTGAACACTGAAGCTTTCTTT.

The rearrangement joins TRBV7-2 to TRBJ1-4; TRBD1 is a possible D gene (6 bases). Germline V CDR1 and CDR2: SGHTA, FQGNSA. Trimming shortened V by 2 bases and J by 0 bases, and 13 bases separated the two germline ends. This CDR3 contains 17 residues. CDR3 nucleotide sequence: TGTGCCAGCAGCTTATGGGGGCTGAGTGCAACTAATGAAAAACTGTTTTTT. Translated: CASSLWGLSATNEKLFF.

The CDR3 reads CATSTPGGEGYGYTF. DNA for the CDR3: TGTGCCACCAGCACCCCAGGGGGCGAGGGCTATGGCTACACCTTC. The chain has TRBV15 and TRBJ1-2; 8 bases match TRBD1. The ends lost 4 bases at V and 4 bases at J; junction bases unmatched: 8. This CDR3 has 15 amino acids. Germline CDR1 and CDR2: LNHNV and YYDKDF (reference sequence).

CDR3: CAPYPPGAGNTIYF. For the CDR3, the DNA is TGTGCCCCTTATCCCCCGGGGGCTGGAAACACCATATATTTT. The chain uses TRBV27 and TRBJ1-3; perhaps TRBD1 as D (5 bases). This CDR3 spans 14 amino acids. The germline V gene encodes CDR1 MNHEY and CDR2 SMNVEV (reference sequence). The germline V and J ends were trimmed by 11 bases and 2 bases, with 16 bases remaining between them.

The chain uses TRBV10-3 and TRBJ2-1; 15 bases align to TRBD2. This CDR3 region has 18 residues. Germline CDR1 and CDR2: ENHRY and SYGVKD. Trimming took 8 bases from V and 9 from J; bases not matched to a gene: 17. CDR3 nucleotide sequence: TGTGCCATCGGAGTGGGACTAGCGGGGGGCCACCCCCGGGTTGAGCAGTTCTTC. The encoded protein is CAIGVGLAGGHPRVEQFF.

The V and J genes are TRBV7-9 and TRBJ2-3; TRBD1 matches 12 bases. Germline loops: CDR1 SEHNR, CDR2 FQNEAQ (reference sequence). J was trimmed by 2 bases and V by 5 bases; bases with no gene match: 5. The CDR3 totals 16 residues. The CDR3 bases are TGTGCCAGCAGCAGTTGGGGACAGGGGGCCACAGATACGCAGTATTTT. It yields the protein CASSSWGQGATDTQYF.

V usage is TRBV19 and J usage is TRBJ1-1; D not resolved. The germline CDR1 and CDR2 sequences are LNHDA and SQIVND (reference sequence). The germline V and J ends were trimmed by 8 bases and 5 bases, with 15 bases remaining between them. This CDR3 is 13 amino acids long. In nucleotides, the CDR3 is TGTGCCAGTCAAAGTTGGGAAGGGACTGAAGCTTTCTTT. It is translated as CASQSWEGTEAFF.

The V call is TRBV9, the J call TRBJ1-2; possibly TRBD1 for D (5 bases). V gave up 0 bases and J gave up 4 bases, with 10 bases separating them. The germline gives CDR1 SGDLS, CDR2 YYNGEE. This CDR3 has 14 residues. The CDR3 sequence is CASSVGRDGYGYTF. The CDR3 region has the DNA TGTGCCAGCAGCGTAGGCAGGGATGGCTATGGCTACACCTTC.

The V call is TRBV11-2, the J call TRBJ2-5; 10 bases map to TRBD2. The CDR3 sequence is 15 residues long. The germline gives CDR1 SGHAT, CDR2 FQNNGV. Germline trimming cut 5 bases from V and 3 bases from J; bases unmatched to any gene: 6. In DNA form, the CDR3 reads TGTGCCAGCAGCAACGAGCTAGCGGGAGAAGAGACCCAGTACTTC. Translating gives CASSNELAGEETQYF. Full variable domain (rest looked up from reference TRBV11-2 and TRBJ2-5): EAGVAQSPRYKIIEKRQSVAFWCNPISGHATLYWYQQILGQGPKLLIQFQNNGVVDDSQLPKDRFSAERLKGVDSTLKIQPAKLEDSAVYLCASSNELAGEETQYFGPGTRLLVL.

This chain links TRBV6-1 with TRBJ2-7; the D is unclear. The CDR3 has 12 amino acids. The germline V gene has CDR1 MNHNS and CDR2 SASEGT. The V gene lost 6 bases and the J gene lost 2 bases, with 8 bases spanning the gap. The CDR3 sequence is CASSVRAYEQYF. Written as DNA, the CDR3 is TGTGCCAGCAGCGTCAGAGCCTACGAGCAGTACTTC.

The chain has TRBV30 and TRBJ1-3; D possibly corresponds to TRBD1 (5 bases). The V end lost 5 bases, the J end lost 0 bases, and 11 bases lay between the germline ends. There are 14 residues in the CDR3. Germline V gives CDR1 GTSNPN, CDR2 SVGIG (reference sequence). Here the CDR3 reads CAWQTGSSGNTIYF. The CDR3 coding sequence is TGTGCCTGGCAAACAGGTAGCTCTGGAAACACCATATATTTT.

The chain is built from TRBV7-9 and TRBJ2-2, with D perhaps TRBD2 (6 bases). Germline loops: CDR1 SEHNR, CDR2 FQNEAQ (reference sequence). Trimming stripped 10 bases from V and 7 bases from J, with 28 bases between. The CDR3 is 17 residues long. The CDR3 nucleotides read TGTGCCATCCCCCTGGAACCGCGGGGTTGGGCAGTCGGGGAGCTGTTTTTT. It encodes CAIPLEPRGWAVGELFF.

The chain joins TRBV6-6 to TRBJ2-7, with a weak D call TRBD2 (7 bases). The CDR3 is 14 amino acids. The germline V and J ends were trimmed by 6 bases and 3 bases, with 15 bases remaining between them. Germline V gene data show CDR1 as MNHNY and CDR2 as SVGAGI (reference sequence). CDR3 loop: CASRSTGRDYEQYF. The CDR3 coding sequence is TGTGCCAGCAGATCTACAGGGAGGGACTACGAGCAGTACTTC.

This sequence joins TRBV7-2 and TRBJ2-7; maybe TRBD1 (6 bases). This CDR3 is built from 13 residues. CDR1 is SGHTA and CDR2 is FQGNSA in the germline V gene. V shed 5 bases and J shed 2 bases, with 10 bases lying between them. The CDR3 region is CASSPRQAYEQYF. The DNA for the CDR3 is TGTGCCAGCAGCCCGAGACAGGCCTACGAGCAGTACTTC.

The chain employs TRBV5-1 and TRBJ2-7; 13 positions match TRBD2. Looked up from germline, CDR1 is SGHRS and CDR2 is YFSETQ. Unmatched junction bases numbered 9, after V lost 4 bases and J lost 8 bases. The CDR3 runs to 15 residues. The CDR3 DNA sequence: TGCGCCAGCAGCCCCCAGACTAGCGGGGGGCACAAGCAGTACTTC. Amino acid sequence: CASSPQTSGGHKQYF.

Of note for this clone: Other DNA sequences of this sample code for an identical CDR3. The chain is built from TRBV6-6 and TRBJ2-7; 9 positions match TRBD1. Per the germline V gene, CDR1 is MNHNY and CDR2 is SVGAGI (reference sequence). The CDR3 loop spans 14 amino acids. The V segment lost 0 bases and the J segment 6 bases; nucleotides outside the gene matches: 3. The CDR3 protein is CASSYSTGGREQYF. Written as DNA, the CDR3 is TGTGCCAGCAGTTACTCAACAGGGGGCCGCGAGCAGTACTTC.

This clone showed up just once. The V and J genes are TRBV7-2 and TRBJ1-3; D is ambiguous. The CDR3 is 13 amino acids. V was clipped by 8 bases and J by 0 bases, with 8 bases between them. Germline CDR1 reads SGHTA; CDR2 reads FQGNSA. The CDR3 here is CASRHSSGNTIYF. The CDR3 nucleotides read TGTGCCAGCCGGCATAGCTCTGGAAACACCATATATTTT. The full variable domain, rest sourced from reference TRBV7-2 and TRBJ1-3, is GAGVSQSPSNKVTEKGKDVELRCDPISGHTALYWYRQSLGQGLEFLIYFQGNSAPDKSGLPSDRFSAERTGGSVSTLTIQRTQQEDSAVYLCASRHSSGNTIYFGEGSWLTVV.

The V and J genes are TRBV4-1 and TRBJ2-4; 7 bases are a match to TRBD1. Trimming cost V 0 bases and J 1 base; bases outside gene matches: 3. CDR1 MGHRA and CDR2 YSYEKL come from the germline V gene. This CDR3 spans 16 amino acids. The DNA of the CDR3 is TGCGCCAGCAGCCAAGAGGACAGGCCGGCCAAAAACATTCAGTACTTC. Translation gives CASSQEDRPAKNIQYF.

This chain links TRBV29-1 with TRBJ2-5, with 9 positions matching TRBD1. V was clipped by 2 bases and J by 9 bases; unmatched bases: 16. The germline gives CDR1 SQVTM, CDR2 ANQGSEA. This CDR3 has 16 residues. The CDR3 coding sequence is TGCAGCGTTGAAACCCCGGGACAGGGTAAAAAGGTAGCCCAGTACTTC. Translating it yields CSVETPGQGKKVAQYF.

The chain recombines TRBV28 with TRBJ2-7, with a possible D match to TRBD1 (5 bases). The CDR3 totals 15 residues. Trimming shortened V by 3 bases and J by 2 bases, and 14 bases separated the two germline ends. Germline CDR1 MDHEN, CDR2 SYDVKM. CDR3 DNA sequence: TGTGCCAGCAGTTTGAAGCAGGGTCCAGCCTACGAGCAGTACTTC. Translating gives CASSLKQGPAYEQYF.

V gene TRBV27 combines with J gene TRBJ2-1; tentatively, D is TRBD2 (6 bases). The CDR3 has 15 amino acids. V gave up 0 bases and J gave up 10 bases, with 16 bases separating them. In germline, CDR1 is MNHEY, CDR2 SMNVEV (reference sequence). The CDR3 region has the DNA TGTGCCAGCAGTTTATCGGGGACTCAAAATAACGAGCAGTTCTTC. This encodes CASSLSGTQNNEQFF.

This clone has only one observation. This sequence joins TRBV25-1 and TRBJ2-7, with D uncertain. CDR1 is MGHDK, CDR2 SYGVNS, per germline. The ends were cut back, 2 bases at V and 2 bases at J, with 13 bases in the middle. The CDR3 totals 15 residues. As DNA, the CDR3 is TGTGCCAGCAGTGAACAAACTCAACTCCCCTACGAGCAGTACTTC. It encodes CASSEQTQLPYEQYF.

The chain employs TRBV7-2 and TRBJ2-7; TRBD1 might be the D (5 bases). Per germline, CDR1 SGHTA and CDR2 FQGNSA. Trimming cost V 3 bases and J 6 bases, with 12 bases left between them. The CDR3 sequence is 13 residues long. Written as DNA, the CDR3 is TGTGCCAGCAGCTTGGGGCCCATATTCGAGCAGTACTTC. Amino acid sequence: CASSLGPIFEQYF.